This TCR beta chain stems from a study of early T cells in non-severe SARS-CoV-2 infection listed by TCRdb under 2021. For the study in its entirety: Because TCR sequencing was done on bulk RNA from unsorted whole blood, the alpha and beta chains could not be paired.

Results and caveats for the whole study, not just this receptor: VDJdb matching was skewed toward anti-spike CD8 responses and likely underestimated virus-specific expansions, missing private and CD4 specificities.

Libraries were built with 5' RACE. Sequencing instrument: NextSeq 500. In the TCR library protocol, unique molecular identifiers were attached to individual cDNA molecules to correct for PCR bias and sequencing error. Both TCR alpha and beta chains were sequenced, and tight co-correlation was observed between alpha and beta sequence abundances in each sample. As for the authors' bioinformatics: Decombinator V4 was used to annotate TCR sequences for V gene, J gene and CDR3. TCRs were defined as expanded if a significant change between any two time points was detected under a Poisson model with p below 0.0001. TCR abundances were normalised to the total number of TCRs sequenced in each sample and reported as counts per million. TRAV1-2 paired with TRAJ12, TRAJ20 or TRAJ33 defined MAIT TCRs, while TRAV10 paired with TRAJ18 defined iNKT TCRs. A search of VDJdb, accessed on 1 November 2021, was run for TCRs annotated to CMV, EBV and SARS-CoV-2, with TCRs annotated for multiple antigens excluded. TCRdb trimmed public reads at Q25 via fastp, called clones via MiXCR and kept in-frame beta chains. Every entry covers one CDR3 protein and lists the most common genes and DNA from its rows. What appears here as the V and J calls and clone size reflects TCRdb's work, not the paper's. The sample yields roughly 50,000 distinct CDR3 sequences; just over 8% were counted once. The ten top clones hold approximately 9.8% of the sample.

Per the germline V gene (reference sequence), MNHNY is the CDR1 and SVGAGI is the CDR2. From its cysteine to its phenylalanine, the CDR3 spans 15 amino acids. The sequence is cut down to CDR3 DNA, 45 bases in frame from base 1. The study was a case-control design nested within a healthcare worker cohort in London, UK, with weekly nasopharyngeal swab PCR tests and blood sampling. Healthcare workers were enrolled in the week of the UK lockdown, from 23 to 31 March 2020, and were followed every week for up to roughly 15 weeks. As concerns this clonotype: Its antigen is currently not known. The junction and the germline gene differ at one end; a read error may be behind it.

The receptor's source is an adult who was a healthcare worker with PCR-confirmed SARS-CoV-2 infection or an uninfected control (not recorded which). Sequenced: whole blood. The receptor chain draws on TRBV6-6 and TRBJ2-5; the central 7 bases match TRBD2. The CDR3 region reads CASSTGGGDQDTQYF. The DNA sequence reads TGTGCCAGCAGTACGGGCGGGGGTGACCAAGATACCCAGTACTTC.